These 6 T cell receptor beta chains came from one sample sequenced in a study of post-analysis software for immune sequencing data. Their recognized antigens are unknown. Libraries were made from TCR beta cDNA, and they carried unique molecular identifiers. From the PCR reads, TCRdb called clonotypes with MiXCR, one entry per CDR3 protein. Of 400,000 to 500,000 distinct CDR3 sequences in the sample, more than 30% are singletons; the top ten hold roughly 8.2%. Study findings and constraints: In patients, five TRBV segments were more frequent than in controls, with TRBV5-6, TRBV5-1 and TRBV20-1 among them.

The sequenced sample consisted of blood. The source of these receptors is a girl aged 2 to 10 with multiple sclerosis.

The chain is built from TRBV4-3 and TRBJ2-5, with TRBD2 matching 7 bases. The CDR3 is 16 residues long. Germline V lookup: CDR1 LGHNA, CDR2 YSLEER. The V and J ends lost 4 bases and 1 base, in that order; junction bases with no gene match: 9. The CDR3 region is CASSRVLAAFQETQYF. CDR3 nucleotides: TGCGCCAGCAGCCGCGTCCTAGCGGCATTCCAAGAGACCCAGTACTTC.

V is TRBV28 and J is TRBJ2-1; tentatively, D is TRBD1 or TRBD2 (6 bases each). CDR1 is MDHEN and CDR2 is SYDVKM in the germline V gene. The CDR3 spans 17 residues. With 6 bases removed from V and 0 bases from J, the gap between germline ends came to 18 bases. CDR3 in amino acids: CASRLMGGRSSYNEQFF. As DNA, the CDR3 is TGTGCCAGCAGGCTTATGGGGGGCAGAAGCTCCTACAATGAGCAGTTCTTC.

The rearrangement links TRBV5-1 to TRBJ2-3, with 12 bases matching TRBD2. In germline, CDR1 is SGHRS, CDR2 YFSETQ. Trimming removed 0 bases from V and 4 bases from J; junction bases left unmatched: 6. The CDR3 is made up of 17 amino acids. CDR3 DNA: TGCGCCAGCAGCTTGGGGGCTAGCGGGAGGGCCTCAGATACGCAGTATTTT. It codes for CASSLGASGRASDTQYF.

The chain links TRBV9 to TRBJ1-2, with a possible D match to TRBD1 (6 bases). Per the germline V gene, CDR1 is SGDLS and CDR2 is YYNGEE. Trimming pared 4 bases from V and 1 base from J, leaving 14 bases between. The CDR3 extends over 15 amino acids. DNA for the CDR3: TGTGCCAGCAGCACGAGACAGGACTTTAACTATGGCTACACCTTC. This codes for CASSTRQDFNYGYTF.

The chain employs TRBV5-1 and TRBJ1-4; D remains unclear. CDR3 length: 16 residues. V lost 4 bases, J lost 0 bases, and 13 bases lay in between. The germline V gene has CDR1 SGHRS and CDR2 YFSETQ. The CDR3 sequence: CASSDGRPATNEKLFF. In nucleotides, the CDR3 is TGCGCCAGCAGCGATGGACGGCCAGCAACTAATGAAAAACTGTTTTTT.

The J gene is TRBJ2-1, the V gene TRBV5-1; D unresolved. Trimming took off 0 bases at V and 8 bases at J, with 6 bases between the two ends. Germline values: CDR1 SGHRS, CDR2 YFSETQ. The CDR3 is 12 amino acids. The CDR3 protein is CASSLAEHEQFF. Written as DNA, the CDR3 is TGCGCCAGCAGCTTGGCCGAGCATGAGCAGTTCTTC.